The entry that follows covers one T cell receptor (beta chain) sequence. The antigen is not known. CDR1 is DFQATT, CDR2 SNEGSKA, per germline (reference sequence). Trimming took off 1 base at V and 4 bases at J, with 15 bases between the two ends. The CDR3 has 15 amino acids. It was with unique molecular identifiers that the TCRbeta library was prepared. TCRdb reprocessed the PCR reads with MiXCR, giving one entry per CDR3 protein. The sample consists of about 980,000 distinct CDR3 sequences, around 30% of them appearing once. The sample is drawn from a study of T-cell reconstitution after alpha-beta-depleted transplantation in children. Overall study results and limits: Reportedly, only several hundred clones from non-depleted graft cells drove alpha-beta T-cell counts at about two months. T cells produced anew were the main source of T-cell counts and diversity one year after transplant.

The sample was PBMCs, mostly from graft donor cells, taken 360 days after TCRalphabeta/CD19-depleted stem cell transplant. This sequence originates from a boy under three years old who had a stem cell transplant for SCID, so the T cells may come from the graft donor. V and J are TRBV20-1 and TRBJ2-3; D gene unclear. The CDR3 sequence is CSARGGQDGADTQYF. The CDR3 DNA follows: TGCAGTGCTAGAGGGGGTCAGGACGGAGCAGATACGCAGTATTTT.